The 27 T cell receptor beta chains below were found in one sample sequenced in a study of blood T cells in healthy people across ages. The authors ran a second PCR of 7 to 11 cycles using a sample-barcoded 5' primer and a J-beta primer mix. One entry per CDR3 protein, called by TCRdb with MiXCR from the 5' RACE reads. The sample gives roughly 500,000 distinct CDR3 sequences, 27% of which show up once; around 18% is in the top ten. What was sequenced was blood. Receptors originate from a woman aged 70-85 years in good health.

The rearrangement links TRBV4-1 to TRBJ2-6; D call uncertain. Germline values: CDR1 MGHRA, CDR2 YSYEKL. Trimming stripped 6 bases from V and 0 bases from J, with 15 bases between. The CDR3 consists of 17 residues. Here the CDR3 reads CASSPPLGFSGANVLTF. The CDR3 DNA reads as TGCGCCAGCAGTCCCCCCCTTGGCTTCTCTGGGGCCAACGTCCTGACTTTC.

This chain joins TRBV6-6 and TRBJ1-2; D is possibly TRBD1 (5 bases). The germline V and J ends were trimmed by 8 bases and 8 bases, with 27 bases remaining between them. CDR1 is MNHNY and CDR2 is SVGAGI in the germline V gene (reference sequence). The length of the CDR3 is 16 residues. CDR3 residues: CASSGSRQGTYWGYTF. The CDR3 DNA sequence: TGTGCCAGCTCCGGGAGTCGCCAGGGTACTTATTGGGGCTACACCTTC.

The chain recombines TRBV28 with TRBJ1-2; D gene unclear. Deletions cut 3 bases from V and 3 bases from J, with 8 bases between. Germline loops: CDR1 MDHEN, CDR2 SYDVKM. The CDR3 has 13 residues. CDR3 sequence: CASSLAGYYGYTF. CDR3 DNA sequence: TGTGCCAGCAGTTTGGCTGGATACTATGGCTACACCTTC.

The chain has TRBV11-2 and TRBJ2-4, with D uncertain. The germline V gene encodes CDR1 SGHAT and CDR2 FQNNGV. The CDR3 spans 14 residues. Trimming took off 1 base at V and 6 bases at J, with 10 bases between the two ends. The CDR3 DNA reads TGTGCCAGCAGCTTAGTTGGTAGCACAAACATTCAGTACTTC. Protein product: CASSLVGSTNIQYF.

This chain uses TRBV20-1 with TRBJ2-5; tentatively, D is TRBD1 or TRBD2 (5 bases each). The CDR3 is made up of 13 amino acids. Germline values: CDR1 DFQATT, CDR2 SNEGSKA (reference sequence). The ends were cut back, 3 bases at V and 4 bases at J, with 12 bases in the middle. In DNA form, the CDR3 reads TGCAGTGCTAGTTCGGGGCCCCCAGAGACCCAGTACTTC. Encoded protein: CSASSGPPETQYF.

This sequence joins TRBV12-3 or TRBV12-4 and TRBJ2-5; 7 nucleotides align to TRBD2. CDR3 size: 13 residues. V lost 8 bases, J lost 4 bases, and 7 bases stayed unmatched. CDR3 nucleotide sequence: TGTGCCAGCGCGCGGGGGTGGGGAGAGACCCAGTACTTC. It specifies CASARGWGETQYF.

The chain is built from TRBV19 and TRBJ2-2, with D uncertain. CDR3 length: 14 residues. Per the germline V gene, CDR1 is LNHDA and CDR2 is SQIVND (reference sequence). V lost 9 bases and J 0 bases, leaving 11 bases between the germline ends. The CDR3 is CASEPRPNTGELFF. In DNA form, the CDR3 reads TGTGCCAGCGAACCTAGACCGAACACCGGGGAGCTGTTTTTT.

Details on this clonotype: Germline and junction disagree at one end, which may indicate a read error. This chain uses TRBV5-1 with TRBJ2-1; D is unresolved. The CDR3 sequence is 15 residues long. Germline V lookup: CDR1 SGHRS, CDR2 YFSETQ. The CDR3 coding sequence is TGCGCCAGCAGCTTATCTCTAAGCTCCTGCAATGAGCAGTTCTTC. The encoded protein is CASSLSLSSCNEQFF.

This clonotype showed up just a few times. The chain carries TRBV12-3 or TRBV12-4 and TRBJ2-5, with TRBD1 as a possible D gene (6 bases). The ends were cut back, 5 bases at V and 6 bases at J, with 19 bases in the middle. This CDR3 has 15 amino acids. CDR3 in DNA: TGTGCCAGCAGTCGCGCTACAGGGTCAGTGCAGACCCAGTACTTC. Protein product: CASSRATGSVQTQYF.

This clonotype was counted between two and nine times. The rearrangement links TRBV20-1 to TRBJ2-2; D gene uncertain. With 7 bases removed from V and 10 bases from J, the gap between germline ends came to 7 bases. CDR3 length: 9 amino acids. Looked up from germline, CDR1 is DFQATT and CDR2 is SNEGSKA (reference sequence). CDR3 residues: CSEETELFF. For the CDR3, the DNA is TGCAGTGAGGAGACGGAGCTGTTTTTT.

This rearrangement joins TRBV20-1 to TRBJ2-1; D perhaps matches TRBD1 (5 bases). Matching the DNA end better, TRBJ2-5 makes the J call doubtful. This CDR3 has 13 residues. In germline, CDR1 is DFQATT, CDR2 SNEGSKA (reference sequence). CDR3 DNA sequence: TGCAGTGCAATTGACAGCCCCCGCGAGACCCAGTACTTC. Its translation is CSAIDSPRETQYF.

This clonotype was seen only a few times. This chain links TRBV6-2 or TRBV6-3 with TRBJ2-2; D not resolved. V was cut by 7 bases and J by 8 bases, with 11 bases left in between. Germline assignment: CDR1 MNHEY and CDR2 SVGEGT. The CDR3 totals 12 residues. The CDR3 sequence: CASINPAGELFF. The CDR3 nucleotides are TGTGCCAGCATCAACCCGGCGGGGGAGCTGTTTTTT.

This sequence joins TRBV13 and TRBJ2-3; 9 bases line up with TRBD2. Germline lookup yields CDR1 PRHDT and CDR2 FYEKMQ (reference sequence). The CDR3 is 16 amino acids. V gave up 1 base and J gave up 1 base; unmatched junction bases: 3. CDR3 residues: CASSLVRGGRTDTQYF. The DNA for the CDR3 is TGTGCCAGCAGCTTAGTGCGGGGGGGCCGCACAGATACGCAGTATTTT.

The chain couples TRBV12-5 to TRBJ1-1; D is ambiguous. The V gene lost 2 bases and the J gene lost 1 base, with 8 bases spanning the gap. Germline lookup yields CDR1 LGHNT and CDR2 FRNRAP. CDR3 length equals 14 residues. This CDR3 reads CASGLRHTNTEAFF. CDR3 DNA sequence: TGTGCTAGTGGTTTGAGGCATACGAACACTGAAGCTTTCTTT.

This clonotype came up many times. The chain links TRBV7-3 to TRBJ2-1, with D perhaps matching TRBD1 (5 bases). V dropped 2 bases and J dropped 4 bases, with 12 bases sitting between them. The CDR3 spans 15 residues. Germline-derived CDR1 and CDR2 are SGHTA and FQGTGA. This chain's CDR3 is CASSLLPGLYNEQFF. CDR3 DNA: TGTGCCAGCAGCTTACTACCAGGGCTATACAATGAGCAGTTCTTC.

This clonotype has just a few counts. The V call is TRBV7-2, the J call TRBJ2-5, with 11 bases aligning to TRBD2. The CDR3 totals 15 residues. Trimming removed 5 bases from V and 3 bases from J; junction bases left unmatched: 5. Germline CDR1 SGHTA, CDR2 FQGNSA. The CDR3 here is CASSLSGGAEETQYF. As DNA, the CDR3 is TGTGCCAGCAGCCTTAGCGGGGGGGCTGAAGAGACCCAGTACTTC. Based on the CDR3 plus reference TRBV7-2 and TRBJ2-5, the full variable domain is GAGVSQSPSNKVTEKGKDVELRCDPISGHTALYWYRQSLGQGLEFLIYFQGNSAPDKSGLPSDRFSAERTGGSVSTLTIQRTQQEDSAVYLCASSLSGGAEETQYFGPGTRLLVL.

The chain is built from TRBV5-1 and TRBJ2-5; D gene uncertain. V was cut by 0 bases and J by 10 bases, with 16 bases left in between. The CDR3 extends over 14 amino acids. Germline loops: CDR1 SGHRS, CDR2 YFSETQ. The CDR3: CASSLDAVSSDQYF. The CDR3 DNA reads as TGCGCCAGCAGCTTGGACGCAGTCTCGTCGGACCAGTACTTC.

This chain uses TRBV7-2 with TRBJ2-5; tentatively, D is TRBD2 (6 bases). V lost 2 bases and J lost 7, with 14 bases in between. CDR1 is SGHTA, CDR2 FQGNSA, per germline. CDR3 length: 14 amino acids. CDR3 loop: CASSLQGLFGTQYF. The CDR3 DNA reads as TGTGCCAGCAGCTTACAGGGACTCTTCGGGACCCAGTACTTC. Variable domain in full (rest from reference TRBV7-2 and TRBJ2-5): GAGVSQSPSNKVTEKGKDVELRCDPISGHTALYWYRQSLGQGLEFLIYFQGNSAPDKSGLPSDRFSAERTGGSVSTLTIQRTQQEDSAVYLCASSLQGLFGTQYFGPGTRLLVL.

In DNA, the CDR3 is TGTGCCAGCAGTCAGACCCGGGACAGAGAGCAGTTCTTC. This codes for CASSQTRDREQFF. V and J are TRBV6-5 and TRBJ2-1; the match to TRBD1 covers 7 bases. The CDR3 contains 13 residues. V gave up 5 bases and J gave up 10 bases; unmatched junction bases: 8. The germline gives CDR1 MNHEY, CDR2 SVGAGI.

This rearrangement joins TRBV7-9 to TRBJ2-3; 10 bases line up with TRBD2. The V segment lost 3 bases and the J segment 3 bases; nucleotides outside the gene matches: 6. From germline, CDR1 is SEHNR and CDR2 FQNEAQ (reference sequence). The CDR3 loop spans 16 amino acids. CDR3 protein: CASSFGPSGGTDTQYF. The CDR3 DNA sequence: TGTGCCAGCAGCTTTGGACCTAGCGGGGGTACAGATACGCAGTATTTT.

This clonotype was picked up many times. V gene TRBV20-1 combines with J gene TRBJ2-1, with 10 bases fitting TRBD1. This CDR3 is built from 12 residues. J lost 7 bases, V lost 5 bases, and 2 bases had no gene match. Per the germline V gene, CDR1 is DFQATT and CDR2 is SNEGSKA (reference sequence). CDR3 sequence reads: CSAWDRGNEQFF. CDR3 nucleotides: TGCAGTGCTTGGGACAGGGGAAATGAGCAGTTCTTC.

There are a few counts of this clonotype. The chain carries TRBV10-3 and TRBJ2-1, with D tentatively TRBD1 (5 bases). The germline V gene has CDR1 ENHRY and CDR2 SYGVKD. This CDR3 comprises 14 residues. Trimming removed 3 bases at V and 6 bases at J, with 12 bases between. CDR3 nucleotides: TGTGCCATCAGTGAAGTACAGGCGATCAATGAGCAGTTCTTC. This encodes CAISEVQAINEQFF.

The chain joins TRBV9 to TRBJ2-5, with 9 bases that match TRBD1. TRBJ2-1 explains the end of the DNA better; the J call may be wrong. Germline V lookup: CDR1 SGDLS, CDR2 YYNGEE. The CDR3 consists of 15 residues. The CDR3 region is CASSPRGQGKNEQFF. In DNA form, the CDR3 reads TGTGCCAGCAGCCCCAGGGGACAGGGTAAAAATGAGCAGTTCTTC.

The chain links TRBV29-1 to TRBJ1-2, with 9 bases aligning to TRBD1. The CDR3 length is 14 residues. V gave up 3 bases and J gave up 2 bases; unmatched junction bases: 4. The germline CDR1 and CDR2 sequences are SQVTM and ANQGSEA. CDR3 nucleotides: TGCAGCGTTGACCGACAGGGGGGAAACTATGGCTACACCTTC. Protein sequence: CSVDRQGGNYGYTF. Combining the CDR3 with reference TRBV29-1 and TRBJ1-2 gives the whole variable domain SAVISQKPSRDICQRGTSLTIQCQVDSQVTMMFWYRQQPGQSLTLIATANQGSEATYESGFVIDKFPISRPNLTFSTLTVSNMSPEDSSIYLCSVDRQGGNYGYTFGSGTRLTVV.

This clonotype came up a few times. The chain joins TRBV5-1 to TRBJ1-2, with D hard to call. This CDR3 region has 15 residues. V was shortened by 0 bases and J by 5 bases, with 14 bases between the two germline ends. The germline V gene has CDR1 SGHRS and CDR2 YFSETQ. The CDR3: CASSLELERGYGYTF. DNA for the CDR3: TGCGCCAGCAGCTTGGAGCTGGAAAGAGGATATGGCTACACCTTC.

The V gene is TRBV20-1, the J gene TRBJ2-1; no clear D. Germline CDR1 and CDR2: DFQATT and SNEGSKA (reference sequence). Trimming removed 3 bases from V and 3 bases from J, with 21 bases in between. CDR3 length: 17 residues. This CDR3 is CSARNPADPWGYNEQFF. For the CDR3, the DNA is TGCAGTGCTAGGAATCCGGCGGACCCTTGGGGCTACAATGAGCAGTTCTTC.

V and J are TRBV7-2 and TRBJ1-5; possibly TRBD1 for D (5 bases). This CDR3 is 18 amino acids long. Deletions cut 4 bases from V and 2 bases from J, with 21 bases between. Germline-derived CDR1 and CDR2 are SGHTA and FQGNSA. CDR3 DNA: TGTGCCAGCAGCTACAATTTTGGGGGTAGAGTTGGCAATCAGCCCCAGCATTTT. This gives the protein CASSYNFGGRVGNQPQHF.